These 23 T cell receptor beta chains were all obtained from the same sample, sequenced in a study of blood T cell repertoires in COVID-19 (dated by TCRdb to the early 2020s). Libraries were built with the immunoSEQ multiplex PCR assay. Here the immuneACCESS table is served through TCRdb, limited to in-frame sequences with V and J called. Missing clones are a known gap in these copies; in checked studies unresolved V genes cover under half, and the rest lacks a known reason. The sample table records about 95,000 clones; under 90% of these occur just once. Nearly 25% of the sample goes to the ten largest clones. The material sequenced was peripheral blood. The receptors were gathered from a human donor in a cohort sampled during active COVID-19.

The chain employs TRBV10-3 and TRBJ1-2; unclear D gene. V was trimmed by 0 bases and J by 4 bases, leaving 6 bases between them. CDR1 ENHRY and CDR2 SYGVKD come from the germline V gene. The CDR3 runs 13 residues. Here the CDR3 reads CAISESPGYGYTF. CDR3 coding DNA: TGTGCCATCAGTGAGTCTCCGGGCTATGGCTACACCTTC.

V is TRBV11-2 and J is TRBJ2-5; D uncertain. This CDR3 has 13 amino acids. V dropped 2 bases and J dropped 2 bases, with 6 bases sitting between them. Germline CDR1 is SGHAT and CDR2 is FQNNGV. CDR3: CASSLSRQETQYF. The CDR3 DNA follows: TGTGCCAGCAGCTTATCCAGGCAAGAGACCCAGTACTTC.

V and J are TRBV6-5 and TRBJ2-7, with 7 nucleotides matching TRBD1. The junction had 10 bases not matched to a gene; V was cut back by 7 bases and J by 4 bases. The CDR3 runs 14 residues. CDR1 MNHEY and CDR2 SVGAGI come from the germline V gene. The CDR3 region is CASTRRQGLYEQYF. In DNA form, the CDR3 reads TGTGCCAGCACGCGGAGACAGGGATTGTACGAGCAGTACTTC.

V is TRBV27 and J is TRBJ1-5; 7 bases match TRBD1. Germline V CDR1 and CDR2: MNHEY, SMNVEV (reference sequence). This CDR3 comprises 15 residues. J gave up 0 bases and V 6 bases, and 5 bases lay outside the gene matches. The CDR3 region is CASRPGTVSNQPQHF. CDR3 in DNA: TGTGCCAGCAGGCCTGGGACAGTTAGCAATCAGCCCCAGCATTTT.

The chain combines TRBV6-5 with TRBJ1-1, with D possibly being TRBD1 (5 bases). The V end was cut by 7 bases, the J end by 4 bases, with 19 bases between. The CDR3 consists of 15 residues. The V gene's germline CDR1 is MNHEY and CDR2 SVGAGI. CDR3 nucleotide sequence: TGTGCCAGCACTTTAAACTACAGGACCGGCACTGAAGCTTTCTTT. Residues: CASTLNYRTGTEAFF.

The chain joins TRBV9 to TRBJ2-5, with 7 nucleotides matching TRBD2. Germline-derived CDR1 and CDR2 are SGDLS and YYNGEE. CDR3 size: 15 residues. V dropped 4 bases and J dropped 1; count of bases not matched to a gene: 7. The DNA of the CDR3 is TGTGCCAGCAGCTTCGGTCTAGCGGCCCAAGAGACCCAGTACTTC. It translates to CASSFGLAAQETQYF.

This chain joins TRBV18 and TRBJ2-2; 10 nucleotides align to TRBD1. Trimming at V came to 5 bases and at J to 6 bases, leaving 6 bases not matched to a gene. The CDR3 has 15 amino acids. Per the germline V gene, CDR1 is KGHSH and CDR2 is LQKENI. In DNA, the CDR3 is TGTGCCAGCTCAACCGGGACAGGGGAAGCCGGGGAGCTGTTTTTT. It specifies CASSTGTGEAGELFF.

This rearrangement joins TRBV7-8 to TRBJ1-1; D is perhaps TRBD1 (6 bases). CDR1 and CDR2 from the germline V gene are SGHVS and FQNEAQ. CDR3 length: 18 amino acids. V was clipped by 5 bases and J by 0 bases, with 22 bases between them. CDR3 loop: CASSLSWTARFMNTEAFF. The CDR3 DNA is TGTGCCAGCAGCCTTAGCTGGACAGCTCGTTTTATGAACACTGAAGCTTTCTTT. Complete variable domain (other parts from reference TRBV7-8 and TRBJ1-1): GAGVSQSPRYKVAKRGQDVALRCDPISGHVSLFWYQQALGQGPEFLTYFQNEAQLDKSGLPSDRFFAERPEGSVSTLKIQRTQQEDSAVYLCASSLSWTARFMNTEAFFGQGTRLTVV.

This clone was counted a few times. The rearrangement links TRBV4-1 to TRBJ1-1, with TRBD1 matching over 7 bases. CDR1 and CDR2 (germline): MGHRA, YSYEKL. CDR3 length: 15 amino acids. V lost 3 bases to trimming and J lost 0 bases; unmatched junction nucleotides: 4. The CDR3 loop reads CASSQRGQLNTEAFF. CDR3 in DNA: TGCGCCAGCAGCCAGAGGGGACAGTTGAACACTGAAGCTTTCTTT.

The gene calls are TRBV19 and TRBJ2-1; weak D call: TRBD2 (5 bases). CDR1 and CDR2 from the germline V gene are LNHDA and SQIVND (reference sequence). The CDR3 has 16 residues. V was cut by 5 bases and J by 0 bases, with 14 bases left in between. CDR3 bases: TGTGCCAGTAGTCCCCGAGGGAAAAGCTCCTACAATGAGCAGTTCTTC. Its translation is CASSPRGKSSYNEQFF.

The rearrangement joins TRBV15 to TRBJ1-3; D is undetermined. Trimming left V 8 bases short and J 0 bases short, with 11 bases between. This CDR3 is built from 14 residues. Germline-derived CDR1 and CDR2 are LNHNV and YYDKDF (reference sequence). CDR3 loop: CATSRGSSGNTIYF. The CDR3 coding sequence is TGTGCCACCTCCCGCGGGAGCTCTGGAAACACCATATATTTT.

This clone was found a few times. The V call is TRBV19, the J call TRBJ2-1; 7 nucleotides align to TRBD2. The CDR3 sequence is 13 residues long. Looked up from germline, CDR1 is LNHDA and CDR2 is SQIVND (reference sequence). V lost 5 bases to trimming and J lost 9 bases; unmatched junction nucleotides: 7. CDR3 in amino acids: CASSVYREAEQFF. In DNA form, the CDR3 reads TGTGCCAGTAGTGTCTACCGGGAGGCTGAGCAGTTCTTC.

The J gene is TRBJ1-6, the V gene TRBV6-5; 9 positions agree with TRBD1. The V segment lost 4 bases and the J segment 5 bases; nucleotides outside the gene matches: 0. The V gene's germline CDR1 is MNHEY and CDR2 SVGAGI. The CDR3 length is 14 residues. CDR3 loop: CASSWDRDNSPLHF. The CDR3 DNA follows: TGTGCCAGCAGTTGGGACAGGGATAATTCACCCCTCCACTTT.

CDR3 in DNA: TGTGCCAGCAGCGAGACTAGCGGGGGAACAACAGATACGCAGTATTTT. Translated: CASSETSGGTTDTQYF. V is TRBV3-1 (or the pseudogene TRBV3-2) and J is TRBJ2-3; 12 bases align to TRBD2. The CDR3 sequence is 16 residues long. Germline CDR1 is LGHDT and CDR2 is YNNKEL (reference sequence). The junction had 6 bases not matched to a gene; V was cut back by 5 bases and J by 3 bases.

This chain links TRBV4-3 with TRBJ1-4; D may be TRBD1 (5 bases). V was pared by 1 base and J by 7 bases, with 16 bases between. The CDR3 spans 16 residues. In germline, CDR1 is LGHNA, CDR2 YSLEER. The CDR3 loop is CASSQGVPGLSEKLFF. As DNA, the CDR3 is TGCGCCAGCAGCCAAGGGGTGCCGGGACTTAGTGAAAAACTGTTTTTT.

This chain uses TRBV5-8 with TRBJ1-2; D is uncertain. Germline CDR1 reads SGHTS; CDR2 reads YDEGEE. Trimming removed 3 bases at V and 4 bases at J, with 4 bases between. This CDR3 has 11 amino acids. CDR3 sequence reads: CASSSPYGYTF. Written as DNA, the CDR3 is TGTGCCAGCAGCTCTCCCTATGGCTACACCTTC. Together with reference TRBV5-8 and TRBJ1-2, the CDR3 gives the full variable domain: EAGVTQSPTHLIKTRGQQATLRCSPISGHTSVYWYQQALGLGLQFLLWYDEGEERNRGNFPPRFSGRQFPNYSSELNVNALELEDSALYLCASSSPYGYTFGSGTRLTVV.

The chain couples TRBV12-5 to TRBJ1-1, with D tentatively TRBD1 (6 bases). CDR1 and CDR2 from the germline V gene are LGHNT and FRNRAP. The CDR3 covers 13 residues. V was shortened by 7 bases and J by 1 base, with 10 bases between the two germline ends. CDR3 amino acids: CASERGGNTEAFF. CDR3 coding DNA: TGTGCTAGTGAACGAGGGGGGAACACTGAAGCTTTCTTT.

V and J are TRBV6-5 and TRBJ2-2; 8 nucleotides line up with TRBD1. Germline-derived CDR1 and CDR2 are MNHEY and SVGAGI. Germline trimming cut 5 bases from V and 5 bases from J; bases unmatched to any gene: 1. The CDR3 contains 13 residues. The DNA of the CDR3 is TGTGCCAGCAGTAGGGACAGGACCGGGGAGCTGTTTTTT. Residues: CASSRDRTGELFF.

The chain is built from TRBV3-1 (or the pseudogene TRBV3-2) and TRBJ2-7; D gene ambiguous. Per germline, CDR1 LGHDT and CDR2 YNNKEL (reference sequence). The CDR3 extends over 13 amino acids. V lost 0 bases to trimming and J lost 6 bases, with 9 bases between them. The CDR3 here is CASSQDRTAEQYF. CDR3 coding DNA: TGTGCCAGCAGCCAAGATCGTACAGCCGAGCAGTACTTC.

The chain couples TRBV4-1 to TRBJ1-5; 7 nucleotides match TRBD1. Trimming cost V 4 bases and J 1 base; bases outside gene matches: 7. In germline, CDR1 is MGHRA, CDR2 YSYEKL. The CDR3 loop spans 16 amino acids. Here the CDR3 reads CASSRYLGGSNQPQHF. The CDR3 DNA reads TGCGCCAGCAGCCGGTATTTAGGGGGCAGCAATCAGCCCCAGCATTTT.

The chain has TRBV6-2 or TRBV6-3 and TRBJ2-7; D is perhaps TRBD1 (5 bases). The CDR3 is made up of 13 amino acids. CDR1 MNHEY and CDR2 SVGEGT come from the germline V gene. Trimming left V 4 bases short and J 6 bases short, with 13 bases between. CDR3 protein: CASSSHIQGEQYF. DNA of the CDR3: TGTGCCAGCAGTTCCCACATCCAGGGCGAGCAGTACTTC.

The CDR3 reads CASSLEGFLGRANEQYF. The CDR3 DNA follows: TGTGCCAGCAGCTTGGAAGGGTTTCTCGGGAGAGCCAACGAGCAGTACTTC. J is TRBJ2-7 and V is TRBV5-4, with D perhaps matching TRBD2 (6 bases). Germline CDR1 is SGHNT and CDR2 is YYREEE (reference sequence). V was pared by 0 bases and J by 5 bases, with 21 bases between. This CDR3 comprises 17 residues.

The CDR3 nucleotides read TGTGCCAGCAGTGAAGCCGTTCCCGGGACTAGCGGCACCTACGAGCAGTACTTC. Its protein product is CASSEAVPGTSGTYEQYF. This chain links TRBV6-1 with TRBJ2-7; 11 nucleotides agree with TRBD2. Looked up from germline, CDR1 is MNHNS and CDR2 is SASEGT. This CDR3 region has 18 residues. V lost 0 bases and J lost 2; bases outside the gene matches: 9.